Each of the 30 T cell receptor beta chains below was sequenced from the same sample in a study of T cells after yellow fever vaccination. Using its own MiXCR run on the 5' RACE reads, TCRdb lists one record per CDR3 protein. The sample records roughly 120,000 distinct CDR3 sequences, roughly 6.7% being singletons. The specimen was CD4+ T cells sorted from PBMCs, collected 10 to 11 days after the first yellow fever vaccination. All receptors come from a man younger than 35 who received the YFV17D yellow fever vaccine.

This clonotype has a count of ten or more. The CDR3 DNA follows: TGTGCCAGCAGAGAGGGACAGCTCTCTGGAAACACCATATATTTT. Amino acids: CASREGQLSGNTIYF. The rearrangement uses TRBV28 and TRBJ1-3; 7 bases map to TRBD1. With V trimmed by 6 bases and J by 0 bases, 5 bases remained unmatched. CDR1 and CDR2 (germline): MDHEN, SYDVKM. The CDR3 sequence is 15 residues long.

This clonotype was seen ten or more times. The rearrangement links TRBV7-2 to TRBJ1-2, with D unresolved. Germline V gene data show CDR1 as SGHTA and CDR2 as FQGNSA. V shed 4 bases and J shed 8 bases, with 11 bases lying between them. The CDR3 consists of 12 residues. In nucleotides, the CDR3 is TGTGCCAGCAGCTACACAGTAGAAGGCTACACCTTC. Its translation is CASSYTVEGYTF. Combining the CDR3 with reference TRBV7-2 and TRBJ1-2 gives the whole variable domain GAGVSQSPSNKVTEKGKDVELRCDPISGHTALYWYRQSLGQGLEFLIYFQGNSAPDKSGLPSDRFSAERTGGSVSTLTIQRTQQEDSAVYLCASSYTVEGYTFGSGTRLTVV.

There are many counts of this clonotype. V usage is TRBV20-1 and J usage is TRBJ2-1, with 8 bases fitting TRBD1. Germline assignment: CDR1 DFQATT and CDR2 SNEGSKA (reference sequence). This CDR3 is 12 amino acids long. Written as DNA, the CDR3 is TGCAGCTCGACCAGGGGGCAGAATGAGCAGTTCTTC. Its translation: CSSTRGQNEQFF.

To note about this clonotype: A much larger clone lies a single base off, so this may be a read error. V usage is TRBV6-1 and J usage is TRBJ2-3, with D perhaps TRBD1 (5 bases). The germline V gene encodes CDR1 MNHNS and CDR2 SASEGT. Trimming shortened V by 6 bases and J by 4 bases, and 17 bases separated the two germline ends. The CDR3 covers 15 residues. CDR3 coding DNA: TGTGCCAGCAGCCTTGGGATAGGGGTTCCAGATACGCAGTATTTT. Translation gives CASSLGIGVPDTQYF.

This clonotype has a count of ten or more. The V and J genes are TRBV3-1 and TRBJ2-7; D may be TRBD1 or TRBD2 (6 bases each). Per germline, CDR1 LGHDT and CDR2 YNNKEL (reference sequence). V lost 5 bases and J lost 3, with 11 bases in between. This CDR3 is 13 amino acids long. The CDR3 DNA reads TGTGCCAGCAGCTTCGAGGGGGGCTACGAGCAGTACTTC. Translation: CASSFEGGYEQYF.

This clonotype was observed many times. This rearrangement joins TRBV19 to TRBJ2-2; no firm D call. Trimming shortened V by 2 bases and J by 0 bases, and 10 bases separated the two germline ends. The CDR3 length is 16 residues. Per germline, CDR1 LNHDA and CDR2 SQIVND (reference sequence). CDR3 amino acids: CASSIREVPNTGELFF. CDR3 nucleotides: TGTGCCAGTAGTATACGCGAAGTCCCGAACACCGGGGAGCTGTTTTTT.

This clonotype was seen only a few times. The gene calls are TRBV5-4 and TRBJ1-3; 7 bases align to TRBD1. J lost 4 bases, V lost 4 bases, and 5 bases had no gene match. Per the germline V gene, CDR1 is SGHNT and CDR2 is YYREEE (reference sequence). This CDR3 spans 14 amino acids. The CDR3 reads CASSTDRDGNTIYF. The CDR3 coding sequence is TGTGCCAGCAGCACAGACAGGGACGGAAACACCATATATTTT.

This clonotype was counted many times. The genes are TRBV9 and TRBJ1-2, with 7 nucleotides matching TRBD1. V was pared by 0 bases and J by 7 bases, with 12 bases of the junction left unmatched. The CDR3 length is 16 residues. CDR1 SGDLS and CDR2 YYNGEE come from the germline V gene. The CDR3 sequence is CASSVDPQGPRPGYTF. CDR3 DNA: TGTGCCAGCAGCGTAGACCCACAGGGGCCTCGACCTGGCTACACCTTC. The complete variable domain, with remaining parts taken from reference TRBV9 and TRBJ1-2, reads DSGVTQTPKHLITATGQRVTLRCSPRSGDLSVYWYQQSLDQGLQFLIQYYNGEERAKGNILERFSAQQFPDLHSELNLSSLELGDSALYFCASSVDPQGPRPGYTFGSGTRLTVV.

At least ten counts were recorded for this clonotype. The chain joins TRBV3-1 to TRBJ2-3; 11 bases align to TRBD2. The V and J ends lost 1 base and 6 bases, in that order; junction bases with no gene match: 6. Germline V lookup: CDR1 LGHDT, CDR2 YNNKEL (reference sequence). CDR3 length: 16 residues. The CDR3 sequence: CASSQGTSGRGDTQYF. The CDR3 nucleotides read TGTGCCAGCAGCCAAGGGACTAGCGGGCGGGGGGATACGCAGTATTTT.

This clonotype was detected ten times or more. The chain combines TRBV7-3 with TRBJ2-6; the match to TRBD1 covers 8 bases. V shed 5 bases, J shed 0 bases, and the junction held 9 bases outside the gene matches. The CDR3 covers 18 residues. Germline CDR1 and CDR2: SGHTA and FQGTGA. CDR3 amino acids: CASSIGQGSISGANVLTF. Here the CDR3 DNA reads TGTGCCAGCAGCATCGGACAGGGTTCAATCTCTGGGGCCAACGTCCTGACTTTC.

The sample holds many counts of this clonotype. The rearrangement joins TRBV5-1 to TRBJ2-3, with TRBD2 matching 7 bases. Germline V lookup: CDR1 SGHRS, CDR2 YFSETQ. J gave up 3 bases and V 4 bases, and 8 bases lay outside the gene matches. There are 15 residues in the CDR3. The CDR3 DNA follows: TGCGCCAGCAGCGCTCGAGGGGAGGGGACAGATACGCAGTATTTT. It is translated as CASSARGEGTDTQYF. Supplemented by reference TRBV5-1 and TRBJ2-3, the full variable domain reads KAGVTQTPRYLIKTRGQQVTLSCSPISGHRSVSWYQQTPGQGLQFLFEYFSETQRNKGNFPGRFSGRQFSNSRSEMNVSTLELGDSALYLCASSARGEGTDTQYFGPGTRLTVL.

The J gene is TRBJ2-7, the V gene TRBV28; no reliable D call. The CDR3 covers 15 residues. V was shortened by 4 bases and J by 2 bases, with 15 bases between the two germline ends. The germline V gene encodes CDR1 MDHEN and CDR2 SYDVKM. In DNA, the CDR3 is TGTGCCAGCAGTTCTGTCGAGCCCACTCCCTACGAGCAGTACTTC. This encodes CASSSVEPTPYEQYF.

This clonotype came up many times. The V and J genes are TRBV3-1 and TRBJ2-3; TRBD2 matches 9 bases. The J segment lost 2 bases and the V segment lost 1 base, leaving 7 bases of the junction unmatched. The CDR3 is 17 residues long. Per the germline V gene, CDR1 is LGHDT and CDR2 is YNNKEL (reference sequence). The chain's CDR3 is CASSQGVTSGDTDTQYF. CDR3 nucleotide sequence: TGTGCCAGCAGCCAAGGGGTGACTAGCGGCGACACAGATACGCAGTATTTT.

This clonotype has ten or more counts. The J gene is TRBJ2-2, the V gene TRBV5-1; tentatively, D is TRBD2 (5 bases). The CDR3 is 15 amino acids. Germline V gene data show CDR1 as SGHRS and CDR2 as YFSETQ. Trimming removed 5 bases from V and 1 base from J, with 12 bases in between. The CDR3 region is CASSLDGENTGELFF. In nucleotides, the CDR3 is TGCGCCAGCAGTCTGGACGGGGAGAACACCGGGGAGCTGTTTTTT.

In its sample, this clonotype was seen many times. The genes are TRBV7-2 and TRBJ2-1, with D hard to call. The germline V gene encodes CDR1 SGHTA and CDR2 FQGNSA. The CDR3 extends over 13 amino acids. The V and J ends lost 1 base and 7 bases respectively, with 8 bases between them. This CDR3 is CASSLVLSNEQFF. The CDR3 DNA follows: TGTGCCAGCAGCTTAGTTTTGAGTAATGAGCAGTTCTTC. The entire variable domain, with the rest obtained from reference TRBV7-2 and TRBJ2-1, is as follows: GAGVSQSPSNKVTEKGKDVELRCDPISGHTALYWYRQSLGQGLEFLIYFQGNSAPDKSGLPSDRFSAERTGGSVSTLTIQRTQQEDSAVYLCASSLVLSNEQFFGPGTRLTVL.

This sequence joins TRBV3-1 and TRBJ2-3, with a possible D match to TRBD2 (7 bases). V gave up 1 base and J gave up 4 bases, with 9 bases separating them. The CDR3 totals 14 residues. The germline CDR1 and CDR2 sequences are LGHDT and YNNKEL (reference sequence). The CDR3 DNA sequence: TGTGCCAGCAGCCAAGGGGGGGGCTCAGATACGCAGTATTTT. Amino acids: CASSQGGGSDTQYF.

This clonotype was counted ten times or more. The CDR3 reads CASSLTPGTQYF. The CDR3 DNA follows: TGCGCCAGCAGCTTGACTCCGGGGACCCAGTACTTC. The chain recombines TRBV5-1 with TRBJ2-5; the D is unclear. Trimming left V 1 base short and J 7 bases short, with 8 bases between. Germline assignment: CDR1 SGHRS and CDR2 YFSETQ. This CDR3 comprises 12 residues.

In its sample, this clonotype was seen many times. The CDR3, as DNA: TGCGCCAGCAGACACGGGGACGGCACAGATACGCAGTATTTT. Its protein is CASRHGDGTDTQYF. V usage is TRBV5-1 and J usage is TRBJ2-3, with D perhaps assigned TRBD1 or TRBD2 (5 bases each). In germline, CDR1 is SGHRS, CDR2 YFSETQ. V dropped 5 bases and J dropped 1 base, with 11 bases sitting between them. The CDR3 covers 14 residues.

Many counts were recorded for this clonotype. The V call is TRBV12-3 or TRBV12-4, the J call TRBJ1-4, with no clear D. CDR3 length equals 12 residues. V lost 3 bases and J 3 bases, leaving 2 bases between the germline ends. CDR3 residues: CASSFPNEKLFF. The CDR3 nucleotides are TGTGCCAGCAGTTTCCCTAATGAAAAACTGTTTTTT.

This clonotype showed up many times. The chain joins TRBV5-1 to TRBJ2-3; 8 bases are shared with TRBD2. The CDR3 length is 16 residues. V lost 0 bases and J lost 6; bases outside the gene matches: 9. The germline V gene encodes CDR1 SGHRS and CDR2 YFSETQ. CDR3 residues: CASSLAGGGPVDTQYF. The DNA of the CDR3 is TGCGCCAGCAGCTTGGCCGGCGGGGGGCCCGTGGATACGCAGTATTTT.

This clonotype was counted at least ten times. The chain recombines TRBV10-3 with TRBJ2-7; D uncertain. V dropped 1 base and J dropped 5 bases, with 3 bases sitting between them. The CDR3 extends over 11 amino acids. The V gene's germline CDR1 is ENHRY and CDR2 SYGVKD. In DNA, the CDR3 is TGTGCCATCAGTGAGTTGGACGAGCAGTACTTC. Translated: CAISELDEQYF.

This clonotype was seen repeatedly, ten times or more. The chain links TRBV7-3 to TRBJ2-2; D is unclear. V shed 2 bases and J shed 3 bases, with 10 bases lying between them. The length of the CDR3 is 15 residues. Germline V gene sequence: CDR1 SGHTA, CDR2 FQGTGA. The CDR3 coding sequence is TGTGCCAGCAGCTTAGACAATTCATACACCGGGGAGCTGTTTTTT. Translating gives CASSLDNSYTGELFF.

This clonotype was counted a few times. This chain connects TRBV10-3 to TRBJ2-1; 8 bases fit TRBD1. The CDR3 runs to 14 residues. Germline V gives CDR1 ENHRY, CDR2 SYGVKD. Germline trimming cut 3 bases from V and 4 bases from J; bases unmatched to any gene: 2. For the CDR3, the DNA is TGTGCCATCAGTGACAACAGGGGGTACAATGAGCAGTTCTTC. Its protein product is CAISDNRGYNEQFF.

Remarks on this clonotype: A much larger clone differs from this one at a single base, so this may be a read error. This chain joins TRBV5-1 and TRBJ1-1, with TRBD1 matching 10 bases. CDR1 is SGHRS and CDR2 is YFSETQ in the germline V gene. This CDR3 is 16 amino acids long. CDR3 bases: TGCGCCAGCAGCCTAGGGACAGGGGCCCTGAAGACTGAAGCTTTCTTT. Translation: CASSLGTGALKTEAFF. Together with reference TRBV5-1 and TRBJ1-1, the CDR3 gives the full variable domain: KAGVTQTPRYLIKTRGQQVTLSCSPISGHRSVSWYQQTPGQGLQFLFEYFSETQRNKGNFPGRFSGRQFSNSRSEMNVSTLELGDSALYLCASSLGTGALKTEAFFGQGTRLTVV.

The chain joins TRBV12-3 or TRBV12-4 to TRBJ2-1; D is tentatively TRBD1 or TRBD2 (6 bases each). V dropped 6 bases and J dropped 2 bases, with 14 bases sitting between them. This CDR3 is built from 15 residues. In DNA, the CDR3 is TGTGCCAGCAGCCGCGGGACACCTACCTACAATGAGCAGTTCTTC. Encoded protein: CASSRGTPTYNEQFF.

The rearrangement links TRBV28 to TRBJ1-5; 10 bases match TRBD1. With V trimmed by 3 bases and J by 6 bases, 5 bases remained unmatched. This CDR3 has 15 amino acids. Per the germline V gene, CDR1 is MDHEN and CDR2 is SYDVKM. CDR3 DNA: TGTGCCAGCAGTTTTGGACAGGGGGTCAGTCAGCCCCAGCATTTT. Its translation: CASSFGQGVSQPQHF.

This clonotype was picked up many times. CDR3 region: CASSVGSREALQYF. CDR3 nucleotides: TGTGCCAGCAGCGTAGGATCCCGGGAAGCCCTTCAGTACTTC. V gene TRBV9 combines with J gene TRBJ2-4; D might be TRBD2 (5 bases). The ends were cut back, 0 bases at V and 11 bases at J, with 15 bases in the middle. Per germline, CDR1 SGDLS and CDR2 YYNGEE. The CDR3 is 14 residues long. Supplemented by reference TRBV9 and TRBJ2-4, the full variable domain reads DSGVTQTPKHLITATGQRVTLRCSPRSGDLSVYWYQQSLDQGLQFLIQYYNGEERAKGNILERFSAQQFPDLHSELNLSSLELGDSALYFCASSVGSREALQYFGAGTRLSVL.

There are many counts of this clonotype. The V gene is TRBV20-1, the J gene TRBJ2-7; D is perhaps TRBD1 (5 bases). The germline V and J ends were trimmed by 7 bases and 3 bases, with 10 bases remaining between them. The CDR3 contains 11 residues. Germline V gene data show CDR1 as DFQATT and CDR2 as SNEGSKA (reference sequence). The CDR3 DNA reads as TGCAGTGTCTCAGGGAACTACGAGCAGTACTTC. Translating it yields CSVSGNYEQYF.

In this sample, this clonotype turned up many times. The rearrangement uses TRBV5-6 and TRBJ1-6; 7 nucleotides match TRBD1. Losses at the gene ends were 0 bases for V and 8 bases for J; bases not matched to a gene: 8. Per germline, CDR1 SGHDT and CDR2 YYEEEE. This CDR3 has 16 amino acids. The CDR3 DNA reads as TGTGCCAGCAGCTTGGATCCGACAGGGAGGGATTCACCCCTCCACTTT. Its translation is CASSLDPTGRDSPLHF.

A remark on this clonotype: Since a much larger clone is just one base distant, this may be a read error. The rearrangement uses TRBV4-2 and TRBJ1-3; D is unresolved. V was shortened by 2 bases and J by 2 bases, with 13 bases between the two germline ends. The CDR3 is made up of 16 amino acids. Germline V gene data show CDR1 as LGHNA and CDR2 as YNFKEQ. The CDR3 DNA reads TGTGCCAGCAGCCAACTTACTCCGGAGGCTGGAAACACCATATATTTT. It encodes CASSQLTPEAGNTIYF.